This T cell receptor beta chain was sequenced in a study of shared clonotypes between healthy human individuals. The CDR3 runs to 15 residues. The junction had 7 bases not matched to a gene; V was cut back by 4 bases and J by 2 bases. Germline lookup yields CDR1 SGHTS and CDR2 YDEGEE. Only in-frame clones appear in the TCRdb table, and some are missing; sequencing was by immunoSEQ multiplex PCR. This repertoire shows hundreds of thousands of clones, almost 97% found once; its top ten account for roughly 0.06%. Sequencing input: naive CD4+ T cells sorted from blood. The subset is: CD45RA+ positively selected. This sequence was found in a young woman in good health. V usage is TRBV5-8 and J usage is TRBJ2-7, with 9 bases that match TRBD1. The CDR3 region is CASSARDRVTYEQYF. Here the CDR3 DNA reads TGTGCCAGCAGCGCCCGGGACAGGGTTACCTACGAGCAGTACTTC.